The 25 T cell receptor beta chains listed next were all sequenced from one sample in a study of shared T cell receptors in the human thymus. Some clones are missing from TCRdb's copy, which holds only in-frame ones; the method was immunoSEQ multiplex PCR. Of about 710,000 clones listed, about 87% are singletons. The same sample was also used in a study of human thymus T cells.

Sample: thymocytes. The receptors were sampled from a boy in the first two years of life with a congenital heart defect.

V gene TRBV7-8 combines with J gene TRBJ1-3; D may be TRBD1 (5 bases). There are 18 residues in the CDR3. CDR1 is SGHVS and CDR2 is FQNEAQ in the germline V gene. The V gene lost 2 bases and the J gene lost 0 bases, with 17 bases spanning the gap. CDR3 in DNA: TGTGCCAGCAGCTTATATCTCCCTGGGGGGAGCTCTGGAAACACCATATATTTT. Translating it yields CASSLYLPGGSSGNTIYF.

This chain joins TRBV28 and TRBJ1-2, with D unresolved. The CDR3 length is 13 residues. The ends were cut back, 2 bases at V and 2 bases at J, with 6 bases in the middle. Germline lookup yields CDR1 MDHEN and CDR2 SYDVKM. Written as DNA, the CDR3 is TGTGCCAGCAGTTTAGGTCTAAACTATGGCTACACCTTC. Protein: CASSLGLNYGYTF.

This chain links TRBV10-3 with TRBJ2-7; a possible D gene is TRBD1 (6 bases). This CDR3 has 13 amino acids. Trimming pared 5 bases from V and 2 bases from J, leaving 10 bases between. The germline CDR1 and CDR2 sequences are ENHRY and SYGVKD. CDR3 coding DNA: TGTGCCATCAGTACAGGGTTCCCCTACGAGCAGTACTTC. It codes for CAISTGFPYEQYF.

The chain combines TRBV4-1 with TRBJ2-5; 10 bases agree with TRBD2. The CDR3 extends over 15 amino acids. J was trimmed by 0 bases and V by 5 bases; bases with no gene match: 3. Germline CDR1 reads MGHRA; CDR2 reads YSYEKL. CDR3 in amino acids: CASSELAGNQETQYF. The DNA for the CDR3 is TGCGCCAGCAGCGAACTAGCGGGGAACCAAGAGACCCAGTACTTC.

The chain employs TRBV6-5 and TRBJ1-1; the D is unclear. CDR1 is MNHEY, CDR2 SVGAGI, per germline. V gave up 6 bases and J gave up 7 bases, with 9 bases separating them. This CDR3 has 11 residues. In DNA, the CDR3 is TGTGCCAGCAGGCTGGGCCGTGAAGCTTTCTTT. It translates to CASRLGREAFF.

The chain employs TRBV9 and TRBJ2-1; 9 bases align to TRBD2. CDR3 length: 16 residues. The ends lost 0 bases at V and 3 bases at J; junction bases unmatched: 4. The germline V gene encodes CDR1 SGDLS and CDR2 YYNGEE. This CDR3 reads CASSVVERGDYNEQFF. For the CDR3, the DNA is TGTGCCAGCAGCGTAGTGGAGCGGGGGGACTACAATGAGCAGTTCTTC.

The rearrangement joins TRBV12-1 to TRBJ2-1; TRBD2 is the table's D call, not checked against the DNA. TRBV12-1 is shown as a pseudogene. The length of the CDR3 is 18 residues. CDR3 in DNA: TGTGCCAGCAGCCCCCAGGAGGGCGGGACTAGCGGGATTAATGAGCAGTTCTTC. It encodes CASSPQEGGTSGINEQFF.

V gene TRBV20-1 combines with J gene TRBJ2-5; D gene ambiguous. Trimming cost V 7 bases and J 5 bases, with 11 bases left between them. This CDR3 contains 11 residues. CDR1 DFQATT and CDR2 SNEGSKA come from the germline V gene (reference sequence). CDR3 sequence: CSVPSKETQYF. CDR3 DNA: TGCAGTGTCCCCAGTAAGGAGACCCAGTACTTC.

This chain links TRBV4-1 with TRBJ2-5; 8 bases match TRBD2. This CDR3 has 16 amino acids. Trimming at V came to 0 bases and at J to 3 bases, leaving 6 bases not matched to a gene. Germline-derived CDR1 and CDR2 are MGHRA and YSYEKL. The CDR3 region has the DNA TGCGCCAGCAGCCAAGATACCGGGGGGGTGGAAGAGACCCAGTACTTC. Translation gives CASSQDTGGVEETQYF.

The chain employs TRBV6-1 and TRBJ2-1, with 9 bases lining up with TRBD2. Germline lookup yields CDR1 MNHNS and CDR2 SASEGT. The CDR3 extends over 15 amino acids. The J segment lost 6 bases and the V segment lost 8 bases, leaving 11 bases of the junction unmatched. CDR3 nucleotides: TGTGCCAGCCCTCATTCCGGGACTAGCCGCAATGAGCAGTTCTTC. This encodes CASPHSGTSRNEQFF.

The CDR3 region is CASSEPTTSQGTQYF. DNA for the CDR3: TGTGCCAGCAGTGAACCTACGACTAGCCAGGGGACCCAGTACTTC. This chain connects TRBV6-1 to TRBJ2-5; TRBD2 matches at 7 bases. The germline gives CDR1 MNHNS, CDR2 SASEGT. V shed 2 bases, J shed 7 bases, and the junction held 10 bases outside the gene matches. This CDR3 comprises 15 residues.

The gene calls are TRBV11-2 and TRBJ2-5; tentatively, D is TRBD1 (5 bases). Germline assignment: CDR1 SGHAT and CDR2 FQNNGV. V was shortened by 5 bases and J by 14 bases, with 21 bases between the two germline ends. CDR3 length: 13 residues. In nucleotides, the CDR3 is TGTGCCAGCAGCACTACCCCGGACACGGCAAAATACTTC. Its translation is CASSTTPDTAKYF.

The chain has TRBV15 and TRBJ1-5, with a possible D match to TRBD1 (6 bases). CDR1 and CDR2 from the germline V gene are LNHNV and YYDKDF (reference sequence). The V gene lost 3 bases and the J gene lost 4 bases, with 16 bases spanning the gap. The CDR3 is made up of 16 amino acids. CDR3 loop: CATSREAGQLNQPQHF. CDR3 sequence (DNA): TGTGCCACCAGCAGGGAAGCCGGACAGCTAAATCAGCCCCAGCATTTT.

In its sample, this clone was seen once. The rearrangement joins TRBV28 to TRBJ2-2; 7 bases match TRBD1. The germline V gene has CDR1 MDHEN and CDR2 SYDVKM. The CDR3 has 15 residues. The V and J ends lost 6 bases and 1 base, in that order; junction bases with no gene match: 5. DNA of the CDR3: TGTGCCAGCAGATATGGGACAGTGAACACCGGGGAGCTGTTTTTT. Its translation is CASRYGTVNTGELFF.

V gene TRBV7-2 combines with J gene TRBJ1-2, with 7 bases matching TRBD1. The CDR3 spans 15 residues. Germline-derived CDR1 and CDR2 are SGHTA and FQGNSA. The V gene end was trimmed by 5 bases and the J gene end by 0 bases; junction bases not matched to a gene: 6. DNA of the CDR3: TGTGCCAGCAGCGGCCGGGACAGATCTAACTATGGCTACACCTTC. It yields the protein CASSGRDRSNYGYTF.

This clone was picked up one time. This rearrangement joins TRBV7-3 to TRBJ2-1; 7 bases agree with TRBD2. The CDR3 spans 15 residues. V lost 4 bases to trimming and J lost 7 bases; unmatched junction nucleotides: 10. CDR1 and CDR2 from the germline V gene are SGHTA and FQGTGA. CDR3 bases: TGTGCCAGCAGCTCGAGCGGGGCTCCCAATAATGAGCAGTTCTTC. Its protein product is CASSSSGAPNNEQFF. The entire variable domain, with the rest obtained from reference TRBV7-3 and TRBJ2-1, is as follows: GAGVSQTPSNKVTEKGKYVELRCDPISGHTALYWYRQSLGQGPEFLIYFQGTGAADDSGLPNDRFFAVRPEGSVSTLKIQRTERGDSAVYLCASSSSGAPNNEQFFGPGTRLTVL.

The V and J genes are TRBV2 and TRBJ2-7, with 10 bases aligning to TRBD1. The CDR3 sequence is 15 residues long. J gave up 9 bases and V 0 bases, and 8 bases lay outside the gene matches. Per germline, CDR1 SNHLY and CDR2 FYNNEI. DNA of the CDR3: TGTGCCAGCAGTGAAGCGGAGGGACAGGGGTTTTCGCAGTACTTC. It specifies CASSEAEGQGFSQYF.

CDR3 in DNA: TGTGCCAGCAGCTGGGACATGGGAAAACTGTTTTTT. This translates into CASSWDMGKLFF. The chain recombines TRBV5-5 with TRBJ1-4; TRBD1 might be the D (6 bases). Trimming left V 3 bases short and J 10 bases short, with 10 bases between. Germline V gene sequence: CDR1 SGHKS, CDR2 YYEKEE (reference sequence). The CDR3 spans 12 residues. Using reference TRBV5-5 and TRBJ1-4 for the parts outside the CDR3, the full variable domain is DAGVTQSPTHLIKTRGQQVTLRCSPISGHKSVSWYQQVLGQGPQFIFQYYEKEERGRGNFPDRFSARQFPNYSSELNVNALLLGDSALYLCASSWDMGKLFFGSGTQLSVL.

This clone has a single count. The chain joins TRBV27 to TRBJ2-2, with 16 bases lining up with TRBD2. V gave up 8 bases and J gave up 5 bases; unmatched junction bases: 17. The CDR3 extends over 20 amino acids. The germline V gene has CDR1 MNHEY and CDR2 SMNVEV (reference sequence). CDR3 bases: TGTGCCAGCGCCTACAGGGGACTAGCGGGAGGGCAGGGAGAAACCGGGGAGCTGTTTTTT. Translation: CASAYRGLAGGQGETGELFF.

The chain couples TRBV27 to TRBJ1-1; tentative D call: TRBD1 (6 bases). Germline assignment: CDR1 MNHEY and CDR2 SMNVEV (reference sequence). The CDR3 is 13 amino acids. V lost 5 bases, J lost 5 bases, and 12 bases lay in between. CDR3 sequence (DNA): TGTGCCAGCAGTCCCCTCAGGGGAACTGAAGCTTTCTTT. Encoded protein: CASSPLRGTEAFF.

The chain employs TRBV11-2 and TRBJ2-7; D may be TRBD1 (6 bases). This CDR3 region has 17 residues. The germline V gene encodes CDR1 SGHAT and CDR2 FQNNGV. The ends were cut back, 5 bases at V and 2 bases at J, with 22 bases in the middle. For the CDR3, the DNA is TGTGCCAGCAGCCCAATTCACAGGGAGCAATCGGCCTACGAGCAGTACTTC. Translated, it gives CASSPIHREQSAYEQYF. Looking up the rest from reference TRBV11-2 and TRBJ2-7 gives the full variable domain: EAGVAQSPRYKIIEKRQSVAFWCNPISGHATLYWYQQILGQGPKLLIQFQNNGVVDDSQLPKDRFSAERLKGVDSTLKIQPAKLEDSAVYLCASSPIHREQSAYEQYFGPGTRLTVT.

The chain is built from TRBV28 and TRBJ2-3; 10 bases fit TRBD2. The germline CDR1 and CDR2 sequences are MDHEN and SYDVKM. The V and J ends lost 5 bases and 3 bases, in that order; junction bases with no gene match: 17. The length of the CDR3 is 19 residues. CDR3 protein: CASSLPQTLTSGVTDTQYF. The DNA for the CDR3 is TGTGCCAGCAGTCTTCCCCAAACTCTCACTAGCGGGGTAACAGATACGCAGTATTTT.

The V call is TRBV6-5, the J call TRBJ1-6, with D maybe TRBD1 (5 bases). The V end lost 4 bases, the J end lost 4 bases, and 11 bases lay between the germline ends. The length of the CDR3 is 15 residues. The V gene's germline CDR1 is MNHEY and CDR2 SVGAGI. The chain's CDR3 is CASSFQGAYNSPLHF. The DNA of the CDR3 is TGTGCCAGCAGTTTCCAGGGCGCTTATAATTCACCCCTCCACTTT.

The chain is built from TRBV29-1 and TRBJ1-5, with 8 bases fitting TRBD1. The germline gives CDR1 SQVTM, CDR2 ANQGSEA. The V gene end was trimmed by 8 bases and the J gene end by 7 bases; junction bases not matched to a gene: 13. The length of the CDR3 is 14 residues. CDR3 sequence: CSPPKDRAGQPQHF. In nucleotides, the CDR3 is TGCAGCCCCCCGAAGGACAGGGCGGGCCAGCCCCAGCATTTT.

The CDR3 is CAISESRGDMGHEQYF. For the CDR3, the DNA is TGTGCCATCAGTGAGTCGCGGGGGGACATGGGCCACGAGCAGTACTTC. This chain connects TRBV10-3 to TRBJ2-7; TRBD2 matches at 8 bases. Germline CDR1 is ENHRY and CDR2 is SYGVKD. V lost 0 bases, J lost 5 bases, and 9 bases stayed unmatched. There are 16 residues in the CDR3.